This T cell receptor (beta chain) was retrieved from a study of T cell responses to AZD1222 COVID-19 vaccine. Sequencing was performed with immunoSEQ multiplex PCR; in TCRdb, only in-frame clones are kept and a portion is missing. The data contain roughly 100,000 clones, 88% of them seen just once; the ten biggest clones take up about 2.5%. V lost 8 bases, J lost 4 bases, and 8 bases stayed unmatched. The CDR3 runs 14 residues. The germline gives CDR1 MNHEY, CDR2 SVGAGI. The chain is built from TRBV6-5 and TRBJ1-3; TRBD1 agrees at 7 bases. This TCR derives from an adult in good health. Specimen: peripheral blood, collected on day 0 of AZD1222 vaccination. CDR3 nucleotide sequence: TGTGCCAGCCGAAACAGGGGATCCGGAAACACCATATATTTT. Protein sequence: CASRNRGSGNTIYF.